One and the same sample provided the 21 T cell receptor beta chains below, sequenced in a study of blood T cell repertoires in COVID-19 (dated by TCRdb to 2018 to 2021). The method behind the library was the immunoSEQ multiplex PCR assay. TCRdb obtained this table from immuneACCESS and retained in-frame rearrangements with V and J assigned. These tables miss some clones; where compared with another copy, unresolved V genes account for less than half of the shortfall, and the remainder is unexplained. This sample gives hundreds of thousands of clones in total; around 90% of them show up just once. About 6% of the sample goes to the ten largest clones. The sample consisted of PBMCs or T cells enriched from blood (not recorded which). These receptors came from a woman in her thirties with acute COVID-19.

The chain employs TRBV6-2 or TRBV6-3 and TRBJ1-4; D gene ambiguous. The CDR3 consists of 14 residues. Germline V gene sequence: CDR1 MNHEY, CDR2 SVGEGT. The ends were cut back, 0 bases at V and 4 bases at J, with 6 bases in the middle. CDR3 protein: CASSYSRVNEKLFF. The CDR3 DNA reads TGTGCCAGCAGTTACTCGCGCGTTAATGAAAAACTGTTTTTT.

Regarding this clone: Other DNA sequences within the sample encode an identical CDR3. V is TRBV5-6 and J is TRBJ2-7, with D hard to call. CDR3 size: 13 residues. V was clipped by 0 bases and J by 1 base, with 5 bases between them. Germline CDR1 SGHDT, CDR2 YYEEEE. The CDR3 nucleotides read TGTGCCAGCAGCTTGGGGCAGTCCTACGAGCAGTACTTC. This translates into CASSLGQSYEQYF.

A word on this clone: The sample contains more than one DNA sequence encoding this CDR3. This rearrangement joins TRBV4-3 to TRBJ1-4; 11 bases match TRBD1. The J segment lost 8 bases and the V segment lost 3 bases, leaving 2 bases of the junction unmatched. The CDR3 consists of 14 residues. Germline CDR1 is LGHNA and CDR2 is YSLEER. The DNA for the CDR3 is TGCGCCAGCAGCCAGGGGACAGGGGGAGAAAAACTGTTTTTT. Protein: CASSQGTGGEKLFF.

V is TRBV7-2 and J is TRBJ1-1; D is perhaps TRBD1 (6 bases). CDR1 is SGHTA and CDR2 is FQGNSA in the germline V gene. The CDR3 totals 16 residues. Trimming left V 5 bases short and J 4 bases short, with 20 bases between. The CDR3 DNA is TGTGCCAGCAGCCACCCCCCCCAGGGGTTTGCCACTGAAGCTTTCTTT. This sequence encodes CASSHPPQGFATEAFF.

V and J are TRBV7-2 and TRBJ2-2, with 9 nucleotides matching TRBD2. Germline V gives CDR1 SGHTA, CDR2 FQGNSA. The length of the CDR3 is 16 residues. V shed 1 base and J 7 bases; nucleotides not matched to a gene: 7. In DNA, the CDR3 is TGTGCCAGCAGCTTAGAGGTAGCGGGAGTCGGCGGGGAGCTGTTTTTT. It encodes CASSLEVAGVGGELFF.

This sequence joins TRBV2 and TRBJ2-1, with 8 bases matching TRBD1. The trim removed 4 bases at V and 10 bases at J, leaving 12 bases unmatched. Germline V gene sequence: CDR1 SNHLY, CDR2 FYNNEI. There are 15 residues in the CDR3. The CDR3 reads CASSADRVFVNEQFF. Written as DNA, the CDR3 is TGTGCCAGCAGTGCGGACAGGGTCTTCGTCAACGAGCAGTTCTTC. Full variable domain (remainder filled in from reference TRBV2 and TRBJ2-1): EPEVTQTPSHQVTQMGQEVILRCVPISNHLYFYWYRQILGQKVEFLVSFYNNEISEKSEIFDDQFSVERPDGSNFTLKIRSTKLEDSAMYFCASSADRVFVNEQFFGPGTRLTVL.

In its sample, this clone was seen a few times. J is TRBJ2-2 and V is TRBV5-4; TRBD2 matches 13 bases. With V trimmed by 9 bases and J by 7 bases, 12 bases remained unmatched. This CDR3 region has 16 residues. The V gene's germline CDR1 is SGHNT and CDR2 YYREEE (reference sequence). Here the CDR3 reads CATFAGTSGTGGELFF. CDR3 coding DNA: TGTGCCACCTTCGCCGGGACTAGCGGGACAGGCGGGGAGCTGTTTTTT.

The chain has TRBV29-1 and TRBJ1-4; D may be TRBD1 (5 bases). The V gene lost 4 bases and the J gene lost 8 bases, with 14 bases spanning the gap. The CDR3 runs to 13 residues. The germline CDR1 and CDR2 sequences are SQVTM and ANQGSEA. In DNA form, the CDR3 reads TGCAGCGTTGGGGAGGGGACGAACGAAAAACTGTTTTTT. Encoded protein: CSVGEGTNEKLFF.

The J gene is TRBJ2-3, the V gene TRBV18; D remains ambiguous. This CDR3 spans 12 amino acids. V was trimmed by 5 bases and J by 5 bases, leaving 8 bases between them. Germline V gives CDR1 KGHSH, CDR2 LQKENI. CDR3 region: CASSETEDTQYF. The CDR3, as DNA: TGTGCCAGCTCAGAAACAGAAGATACGCAGTATTTT.

The gene calls are TRBV19 and TRBJ2-3; D is undetermined. Germline V CDR1 and CDR2: LNHDA, SQIVND (reference sequence). The V end lost 3 bases, the J end lost 2 bases, and 9 bases lay between the germline ends. CDR3 size: 14 residues. The CDR3 loop reads CASSIEWSTDTQYF. The DNA for the CDR3 is TGTGCCAGTAGTATTGAGTGGTCCACAGATACGCAGTATTTT.

J is TRBJ2-5 and V is TRBV5-1; tentative D call: TRBD1 (6 bases). Germline V lookup: CDR1 SGHRS, CDR2 YFSETQ. The CDR3 loop spans 16 amino acids. Trimming removed 3 bases from V and 7 bases from J, with 22 bases in between. The CDR3 spells CASSSGSGAVTGTQYF. Written as DNA, the CDR3 is TGCGCCAGCAGCTCGGGTTCAGGGGCCGTGACGGGGACCCAGTACTTC.

This chain connects TRBV29-1 to TRBJ2-7, with 7 bases lining up with TRBD1. CDR3 length: 12 amino acids. V was clipped by 0 bases and J by 6 bases; unmatched bases: 2. Looked up from germline, CDR1 is SQVTM and CDR2 is ANQGSEA. CDR3 protein: CSVEDKGAEQYF. CDR3 nucleotides: TGCAGCGTTGAAGATAAGGGGGCCGAGCAGTACTTC.

CDR3 amino acids: CSVAQGAGQPQHF. The DNA of the CDR3 is TGCAGCGTTGCACAGGGGGCGGGTCAGCCCCAGCATTTT. V is TRBV29-1 and J is TRBJ1-5; 9 bases match TRBD1. Germline lookup yields CDR1 SQVTM and CDR2 ANQGSEA. Trimming cost V 4 bases and J 6 bases; bases outside gene matches: 4. The CDR3 spans 13 residues.

The chain recombines TRBV6-5 with TRBJ1-1; D gene ambiguous. Germline lookup yields CDR1 MNHEY and CDR2 SVGAGI. The CDR3 length is 14 residues. V lost 6 bases and J 3 bases, leaving 14 bases between the germline ends. In DNA form, the CDR3 reads TGTGCCAGCAGCCGCGCAATTCCTGACACTGAAGCTTTCTTT. This encodes CASSRAIPDTEAFF.

The chain couples TRBV7-8 to TRBJ1-4; D unresolved. CDR1 is SGHVS, CDR2 FQNEAQ, per germline. The CDR3 runs to 16 residues. Trimming took off 1 base at V and 0 bases at J, with 9 bases between the two ends. In nucleotides, the CDR3 is TGTGCCAGCAGCTTAGTCACAGATGCAACTAATGAAAAACTGTTTTTT. Its protein product is CASSLVTDATNEKLFF.

This chain joins TRBV25-1 and TRBJ2-3; 9 positions agree with TRBD2. V shed 1 base and J 4 bases; nucleotides not matched to a gene: 3. The CDR3 is 15 residues long. Per germline, CDR1 MGHDK and CDR2 SYGVNS. Written as DNA, the CDR3 is TGTGCCAGCAGTGAATTCCAGCGGGGGGCAGATACGCAGTATTTT. This codes for CASSEFQRGADTQYF.

This chain connects TRBV5-1 to TRBJ1-1; D gene uncertain. Germline lookup yields CDR1 SGHRS and CDR2 YFSETQ. Trimming stripped 4 bases from V and 4 bases from J, with 20 bases between. The CDR3 is made up of 16 amino acids. The CDR3 DNA follows: TGCGCCAGCAGCCAACTCGGGCCGGGGTCTGGCACTGAAGCTTTCTTT. It yields the protein CASSQLGPGSGTEAFF.

The rearrangement uses TRBV28 and TRBJ2-5, with 7 bases that match TRBD2. Germline values: CDR1 MDHEN, CDR2 SYDVKM. The junction had 9 bases not matched to a gene; V was cut back by 6 bases and J by 2 bases. The CDR3 covers 15 residues. CDR3 region: CASSRSPSGQETQYF. The CDR3 DNA sequence: TGTGCCAGCAGCCGGAGCCCTAGCGGTCAAGAGACCCAGTACTTC.

The chain has TRBV7-2 and TRBJ2-2; the D gene is possibly TRBD2 (6 bases). The CDR3 spans 17 residues. V was shortened by 3 bases and J by 2 bases, with 16 bases between the two germline ends. Germline V gene sequence: CDR1 SGHTA, CDR2 FQGNSA. The CDR3 is CASSFPLRGRNTGELFF. Written as DNA, the CDR3 is TGTGCCAGCAGCTTTCCCTTGCGGGGCCGCAACACCGGGGAGCTGTTTTTT.

The chain couples TRBV28 to TRBJ1-5, with 11 bases identical to TRBD1. V lost 8 bases and J lost 6; bases outside the gene matches: 3. The CDR3 is made up of 13 amino acids. Germline-derived CDR1 and CDR2 are MDHEN and SYDVKM. The CDR3 DNA sequence: TGTGCCAGCCGGACAGGGGGCGTTCAGCCCCAGCATTTT. It encodes CASRTGGVQPQHF.

CDR3 DNA sequence: TGTGCCAGCAGCCCGAGTTGGCGGGAAAAGCAGTTCTTC. Translating gives CASSPSWREKQFF. The chain employs TRBV7-2 and TRBJ2-1, with D perhaps TRBD2 (6 bases). The CDR3 length is 13 residues. V was pared by 5 bases and J by 11 bases, with 16 bases between. Per germline, CDR1 SGHTA and CDR2 FQGNSA.